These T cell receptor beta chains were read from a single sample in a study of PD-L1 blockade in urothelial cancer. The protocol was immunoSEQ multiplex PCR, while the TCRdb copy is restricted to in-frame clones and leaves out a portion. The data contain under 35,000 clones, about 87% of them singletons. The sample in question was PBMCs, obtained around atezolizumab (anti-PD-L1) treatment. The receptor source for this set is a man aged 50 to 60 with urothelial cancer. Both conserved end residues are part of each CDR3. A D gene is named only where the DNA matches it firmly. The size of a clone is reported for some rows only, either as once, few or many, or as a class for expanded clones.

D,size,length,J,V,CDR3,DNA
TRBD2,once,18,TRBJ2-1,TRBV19,CASSATSGGVVRVNEQFF,TGTGCCAGTAGTGCCACTAGCGGGGGGGTTGTAAGGGTTAATGAGCAGTTCTTC
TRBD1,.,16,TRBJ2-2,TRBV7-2,CASSHVTGLNTGELFF,TGTGCCAGCAGCCACGTGACAGGGCTCAACACCGGGGAGCTGTTTTTT
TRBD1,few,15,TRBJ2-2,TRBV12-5,CASGLTGGTLGELFF,TGTGCTAGTGGTCTAACAGGGGGCACTTTGGGGGAGCTGTTTTTT
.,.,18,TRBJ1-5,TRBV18,CASSPNQISTGSNQPQHF,TGTGCCAGCTCACCCAATCAAATTTCTACAGGTAGCAATCAGCCCCAGCATTTT
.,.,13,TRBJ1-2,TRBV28,CASSSREGGGYTF,TGTGCCAGCAGTTCCCGGGAAGGTGGCGGCTACACCTTC
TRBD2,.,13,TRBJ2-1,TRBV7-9,CASGLAEGNEQFF,TGTGCCAGCGGACTAGCGGAGGGGAATGAGCAGTTCTTC
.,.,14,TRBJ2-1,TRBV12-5,CASGGRGGYNEQFF,TGTGCTAGTGGTGGTAGGGGGGGCTACAATGAGCAGTTCTTC
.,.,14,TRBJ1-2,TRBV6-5,CASSLDSSTYGYTF,TGTGCCAGCAGTCTGGACTCCAGCACCTATGGCTACACCTTC
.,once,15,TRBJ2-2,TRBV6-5,CASSSGQIKTGELFF,TGTGCCAGCAGTTCAGGACAGATAAAAACCGGGGAGCTGTTTTTT
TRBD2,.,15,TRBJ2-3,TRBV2,CASRTLAGEVDTQYF,TGTGCCAGCAGGACGCTAGCGGGAGAGGTAGATACGCAGTATTTT
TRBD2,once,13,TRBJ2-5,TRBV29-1,CSALGGVGETQYF,TGCAGCGCCCTGGGAGGGGTGGGTGAGACCCAGTACTTC
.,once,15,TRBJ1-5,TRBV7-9,CASSPPWEDRPPQHF,TGTGCCAGCAGCCCTCCCTGGGAAGACAGACCGCCCCAGCATTTT
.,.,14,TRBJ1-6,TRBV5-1,CASSHRGDDSPLHF,TGCGCCAGCAGCCACCGGGGGGACGACTCACCCCTCCACTTT
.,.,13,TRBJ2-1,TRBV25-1,CASSEQGKLEQFF,TGTGCCAGCAGTGAGCAGGGGAAACTAGAGCAGTTCTTC
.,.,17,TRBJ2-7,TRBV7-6,CASSTGPRGTGTYEQYF,TGTGCCAGCAGCACGGGCCCCCGCGGGACGGGGACCTACGAGCAGTACTTC
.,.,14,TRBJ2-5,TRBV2,CASSVGGGQETQYF,TGTGCCAGCAGTGTTGGGGGCGGACAAGAGACCCAGTACTTC
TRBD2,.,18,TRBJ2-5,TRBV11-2,CASSFRPPGTSIQETQYF,TGTGCCAGCAGCTTCCGCCCTCCCGGGACTAGTATTCAAGAGACCCAGTACTTC
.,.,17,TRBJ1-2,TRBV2,CASRRDPRGGEGYGYTF,TGTGCCAGCAGGAGAGATCCAAGGGGAGGGGAGGGCTATGGCTACACCTTC
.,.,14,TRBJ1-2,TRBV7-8,CASSRAGALDGYTF,TGTGCCAGCAGTCGGGCAGGGGCTTTAGATGGCTACACCTTC
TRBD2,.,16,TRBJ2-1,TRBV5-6,CASSDPGRGAFNEQFF,TGTGCCAGCAGCGACCCAGGGCGGGGGGCCTTCAATGAGCAGTTCTTC
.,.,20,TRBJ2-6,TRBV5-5,CASSPREAGALGAGANVLTF,TGTGCCAGCAGCCCTCGGGAGGCGGGGGCACTGGGAGCCGGGGCCAACGTCCTGACTTTC
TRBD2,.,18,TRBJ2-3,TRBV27,CASSSRRASGEITDTQYF,TGTGCCAGCAGTTCGCGTCGGGCTAGCGGGGAGATCACAGATACGCAGTATTTT
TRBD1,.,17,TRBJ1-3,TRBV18,CASSPNAGQGNGNTIYF,TGTGCCAGCTCACCCAACGCGGGACAGGGTAACGGAAACACCATATATTTT
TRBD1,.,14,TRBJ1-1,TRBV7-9,CASSPDRGFTEAFF,TGTGCCAGCAGCCCCGACAGGGGATTCACTGAAGCTTTCTTT
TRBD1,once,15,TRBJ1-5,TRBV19,CASSQQSRDRAVQHF,TGTGCCAGTAGTCAACAGTCCCGGGACAGGGCGGTCCAGCATTTT